This record covers a single T cell receptor (beta chain). Its antigen is unknown. After removal of 1 base from V and 5 bases from J, the junction contained 10 bases not matched to a gene. CDR1 and CDR2 from the germline V gene are MDHEN and SYDVKM. The CDR3 is 17 residues long. Measured with immunoSEQ multiplex PCR; TCRdb has only the in-frame clones, and not every one. The data show more than 95,000 clones, with about 93% seen just once and less than 5% held by the top ten. This sample was taken from a study of T cell responses to AZD1222 COVID-19 vaccine. Study-level results: Donors, mostly white British, included more females; clonal diversity was possibly underestimated.

The V gene is TRBV28, the J gene TRBJ2-5; 10 nucleotides align to TRBD1. The TCR was taken from an adult in good health. The source was peripheral blood, collected on day 0 of AZD1222 vaccination. The CDR3: CASSLYWGQGQGETQYF. The CDR3 nucleotides read TGTGCCAGCAGTTTATACTGGGGACAGGGGCAGGGGGAGACCCAGTACTTC.